This T cell receptor beta chain is from a study of cytomegalovirus exposure and HLA in healthy donors. Notes on the study in general: Further analysis, carried out later, found HLA-associated TCR beta chains more clonally expanded than equally common other chains. Based on reports, TCR beta sequences accurately predicted HLA-A and HLA-B alleles for most subjects.

From germline, CDR1 is SGHRS and CDR2 YFSETQ. The CDR3 extends over 13 amino acids. V was shortened by 0 bases and J by 7 bases, with 8 bases between the two germline ends. The PCR used 60 Vbeta and 13 Jbeta primers. Using immunoSEQ multiplex PCR, the repertoire was profiled, and TCRdb retains in-frame clones only, with some absent. This sample yields about 93,000 clones, of which more than 55% are seen a single time; roughly 5.5% belongs to the top ten. It was healthy bone marrow donors who served as donors. A remark on this clone: The antigen is undetermined.

The receptor comes from a boy aged 5-17 years in good health and CMV-seropositive. The sample comprised PBMCs. The rearrangement joins TRBV5-1 to TRBJ1-5; D not resolved. The CDR3 sequence: CASSLGGSQPQHF. In DNA form, the CDR3 reads TGCGCCAGCAGCTTGGGAGGATCACAGCCCCAGCATTTT.